This T cell receptor (beta chain) appears in the sequencing data of a study of T cell changes during pregnancy in multiple sclerosis. Using immunoSEQ multiplex PCR, the repertoire was profiled, and TCRdb retains in-frame clones only, with some absent. Of 81,000 or so clones listed, about 90% are singletons. V dropped 3 bases and J dropped 0 bases, with 7 bases sitting between them. The germline CDR1 and CDR2 sequences are MNHEY and SMNVEV (reference sequence). The CDR3 is 14 residues long. This chain connects TRBV27 to TRBJ2-3, with a weak D call TRBD2 (5 bases). The source material was PBMCs, sampled in the first trimester of pregnancy. The receptor comes from a female donor in good health, serving as a control in a pregnancy study. Some clones in this sample may be carry-over from other donors' samples. The CDR3 region is CASSLRASTDTQYF. DNA of the CDR3: TGTGCCAGCAGTTTGAGGGCCAGCACAGATACGCAGTATTTT.